This note documents a single TCR beta chain sequence. Its target is unknown. This entry comes from a study of shared clonotypes between healthy human individuals. Findings and limits, study-wide: Of the naive CD4 clonotypes, 4% to 5% were shared across a few donors.

V lost 7 bases to trimming and J lost 4 bases, with 17 bases between them. CDR1 and CDR2 (germline): MDHEN, SYDVKM. The CDR3 loop spans 14 amino acids. The deep-level immunoSEQ assay was used. The repertoire was sequenced with immunoSEQ multiplex PCR; TCRdb's copy has only in-frame clones and lacks some. The table has around 2.3 million clones, approximately 94% seen once; the top ten hold around 0.13%. Sequencing used naive CD4+ T cells sorted from blood. Described subset: CD45RA+ positively selected. This sequence originates from a young man in good health. The chain uses TRBV28 and TRBJ2-7; D possibly corresponds to TRBD2 (6 bases). This CDR3 is CASTIAGTLYEQYF. The CDR3 region has the DNA TGTGCCAGCACCATTGCGGGGACCTTATACGAGCAGTACTTC.